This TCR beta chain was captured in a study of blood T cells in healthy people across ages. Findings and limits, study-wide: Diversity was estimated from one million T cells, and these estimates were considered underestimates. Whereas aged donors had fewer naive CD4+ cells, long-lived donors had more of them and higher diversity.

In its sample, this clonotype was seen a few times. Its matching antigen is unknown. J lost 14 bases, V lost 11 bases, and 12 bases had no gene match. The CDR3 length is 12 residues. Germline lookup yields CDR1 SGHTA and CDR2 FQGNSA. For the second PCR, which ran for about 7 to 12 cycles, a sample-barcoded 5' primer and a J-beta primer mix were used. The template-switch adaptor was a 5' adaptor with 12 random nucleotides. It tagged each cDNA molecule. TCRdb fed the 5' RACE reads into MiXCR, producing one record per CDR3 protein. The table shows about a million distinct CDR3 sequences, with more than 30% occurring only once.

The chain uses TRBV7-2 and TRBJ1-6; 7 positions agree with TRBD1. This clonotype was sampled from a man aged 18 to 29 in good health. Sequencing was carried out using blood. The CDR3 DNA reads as TGTGCCTCCCGGGACAGAGGTTCTGCCCTCCACTTT. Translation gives CASRDRGSALHF.